This is a list of T cell receptor beta chains from one sample in a study of T cells in localized non-small cell lung cancer. Some clones are missing from TCRdb's copy, which holds only in-frame ones; the method was immunoSEQ multiplex PCR. Among tens of thousands of clones, around 90% were seen once, and the ten largest hold 15%. The sequencing here drew on peripheral blood, taken before any cancer treatment. The receptors were sampled from a man aged 40-75 years with stage I squamous cell lung carcinoma. Both conserved end residues are part of each CDR3. A D gene is named only where the DNA matches it firmly. The size entry is marked missing in some rows and otherwise reads once, few, many or a size class.

cdr3_aa cdr3_nt j_call d_call clone_size v_call
CASRKTLRRQETQYF TGTGCCAGCAGAAAAACCTTAAGAAGGCAAGAGACCCAGTACTTC TRBJ2-5 NA NA TRBV27
CASRDPGTGARGYTF TGTGCCAGCAGGGATCCTGGGACAGGGGCCCGCGGCTACACCTTC TRBJ1-2 TRBD1 once TRBV6-1
CASRDKTHTDTQYF TGTGCCAGCCGCGACAAAACCCACACAGATACGCAGTATTTT TRBJ2-3 NA NA TRBV5-4
CASSYWGQGGELFF TGTGCCAGCAGCTACTGGGGGCAGGGCGGGGAGCTGTTTTTT TRBJ2-2 NA NA TRBV6-5
CASSPAGSTGKTQYF TGTGCCAGCAGCCCCGCCGGCTCAACCGGAAAGACCCAGTACTTC TRBJ2-5 NA NA TRBV28
CASSLTSGGASYEQYF TGTGCCAGCAGCCTTACTAGCGGGGGGGCCTCCTACGAGCAGTACTTC TRBJ2-7 TRBD2 NA TRBV7-8
CASTPSPGNTEAFF TGTGCCAGCACCCCCTCCCCGGGGAACACTGAAGCTTTCTTT TRBJ1-1 NA NA TRBV5-5
CASSSSLGGLLETQYF TGTGCCAGCAGCTCCTCTTTGGGGGGGCTGTTGGAGACCCAGTACTTC TRBJ2-5 NA NA TRBV7-9
CASSLEPGVRAEAFF TGTGCCAGCAGCTTAGAACCCGGGGTAAGAGCTGAAGCTTTCTTT TRBJ1-1 NA NA TRBV11-2
CASSSLRRTDTQYF TGTGCCAGCAGTTCGTTACGCCGCACAGATACGCAGTATTTT TRBJ2-3 NA NA TRBV2
CASSLRDRGEQFF TGTGCCAGCAGTTTAAGAGACAGGGGGGAGCAGTTCTTC TRBJ2-1 TRBD1 NA TRBV5-6
CASIRRDRETQYF TGTGCCAGCATCCGGAGGGACAGAGAGACCCAGTACTTC TRBJ2-5 NA few TRBV5-8
CASSQQAPNQPQHF TGTGCCAGCAGTCAGCAGGCCCCCAATCAGCCCCAGCATTTT TRBJ1-5 NA NA TRBV2
CASSVSPDMRNSPLHF TGTGCCAGCAGCGTAAGCCCCGACATGAGAAATTCACCCCTCCACTTT TRBJ1-6 NA NA TRBV9
CASSVEAGGLRNEQFF TGTGCCAGCAGCGTAGAAGCGGGGGGGCTTCGCAATGAGCAGTTCTTC TRBJ2-1 TRBD2 NA TRBV9
CASSADRGYGYTF TGTGCCAGCAGCGCGGACAGGGGCTATGGCTACACCTTC TRBJ1-2 TRBD1 NA TRBV9
CAISDRGRDTEAFF TGTGCCATCAGTGACAGGGGACGAGACACTGAAGCTTTCTTT TRBJ1-1 NA NA TRBV10-3
CASSAALWANVLTF TGTGCCAGCAGTGCGGCCCTCTGGGCCAACGTCCTGACTTTC TRBJ2-6 NA NA TRBV5-6
CASSFSLTWTDTQYF TGTGCCAGCAGCTTCTCGCTGACTTGGACAGATACGCAGTATTTT TRBJ2-3 NA NA TRBV5-6
CASSGRTGDYGYTF TGTGCCAGCAGCGGACGGACAGGGGACTATGGCTACACCTTC TRBJ1-2 TRBD1 NA TRBV7-8
CASTPDRDTEAFF TGTGCCAGCACACCGGACAGGGACACTGAAGCTTTCTTT TRBJ1-1 TRBD1 once TRBV6-6
CASSFGRGDEKLFF TGTGCCAGCAGCTTTGGAAGAGGAGATGAAAAACTGTTTTTT TRBJ1-4 NA NA TRBV5-5
CASNFRGFKNQPQHF TGTGCCAGTAATTTCAGGGGGTTCAAGAATCAGCCCCAGCATTTT TRBJ1-5 TRBD1 NA TRBV19
CASSIQTGGLKTQYF TGTGCCAGTAGTATCCAGACAGGGGGGTTAAAGACCCAGTACTTC TRBJ2-5 TRBD1 NA TRBV19
CSVAAGKAEAFF TGCAGCGTTGCGGCCGGGAAAGCTGAAGCTTTCTTT TRBJ1-1 NA NA TRBV29-1
CASSLRGFGEKLFF TGCGCCAGCAGCTTGAGGGGCTTCGGGGAAAAACTGTTTTTT TRBJ1-4 NA NA TRBV5-1
CASRRTGGGNQPQHF TGTGCCAGCAGGCGGACAGGAGGGGGGAATCAGCCCCAGCATTTT TRBJ1-5 TRBD1 once TRBV27
CASSILGSSNQPQHF TGTGCCAGTAGTATTTTGGGGTCGAGCAATCAGCCCCAGCATTTT TRBJ1-5 NA NA TRBV19
CASSRTSTNEKLFF TGTGCCAGCAGCCGGACATCAACTAATGAAAAACTGTTTTTT TRBJ1-4 NA NA TRBV5-5
CASSLLLDSTMHEQYF TGCGCCAGCAGCTTGTTGCTGGACTCAACTATGCACGAGCAGTACTTC TRBJ2-7 NA NA TRBV5-1
CASSLVYQNTEAFF TGTGCCAGCAGCTTAGTTTACCAGAACACTGAAGCTTTCTTT TRBJ1-1 NA NA TRBV7-8
CASSLEKGTAQYF TGCGCCAGCAGCTTGGAGAAAGGGACGGCGCAGTATTTT TRBJ2-3 NA NA TRBV5-1
CASSELATGRDRLFF TGTGCCAGCAGTGAACTAGCGACTGGACGGGACAGGTTGTTCTTC TRBJ2-1 TRBD1 NA TRBV6-1
CASSHFGRKLEAFF TGTGCCAGCAGCCATTTCGGCAGGAAGCTTGAAGCTTTCTTT TRBJ1-1 NA once TRBV14
CASAGTVNQPQHF TGTGCCAGCGCCGGGACCGTTAATCAGCCCCAGCATTTT TRBJ1-5 NA few TRBV27
CASSTRTGNTEAFF TGCGCCAGCAGCACCCGGACCGGGAACACTGAAGCTTTCTTT TRBJ1-1 NA NA TRBV4-3
CASSWDSGLAGYTF TGTGCCAGCAGCTGGGACAGTGGCTTAGCCGGCTACACCTTC TRBJ1-2 TRBD1 NA TRBV7-9
CASSFLWWGDNEKLFF TGTGCCAGCAGCTTCCTGTGGTGGGGGGATAATGAAAAACTGTTTTTT TRBJ1-4 NA NA TRBV7-2
CASSLAGSPYEQYF TGTGCCAGCAGCTTAGCGGGGAGCCCCTACGAGCAGTACTTC TRBJ2-7 NA once TRBV7-9
CASSEDSPRGPQHF TGTGCCAGCAGCGAAGACTCGCCGCGTGGGCCCCAGCATTTT TRBJ1-5 NA NA TRBV4-2
CASTLRGTVGGETQYF TGTGCCAGCACCCTTAGAGGGACAGTGGGAGGAGAGACCCAGTACTTC TRBJ2-5 NA NA TRBV7-8
CASSYPTGTGFQPQHF TGTGCCAGCAGTTACCCCACCGGGACAGGGTTTCAGCCCCAGCATTTT TRBJ1-5 TRBD1 NA TRBV6-6
CATSRDRGVAVYGYTF TGTGCCACCAGCAGAGATCGAGGAGTTGCGGTCTATGGCTACACCTTC TRBJ1-2 NA NA TRBV15
CASSETGGRGYGYTF TGTGCCAGCAGTGAAACGGGGGGCCGAGGCTATGGCTACACCTTC TRBJ1-2 NA NA TRBV6-1
CASSTGGRTDTQYF TGTGCCAGCAGTACGGGGGGGCGCACAGATACGCAGTATTTT TRBJ2-3 TRBD2 once TRBV7-7
CASSFRENTGELFF TGTGCCAGCAGCTTTAGGGAGAACACCGGGGAGCTGTTTTTT TRBJ2-2 NA NA TRBV7-7
CASSFQDRGLTDTQYF TGTGCCAGCAGCTTCCAGGACAGGGGACTCACAGATACGCAGTATTTT TRBJ2-3 TRBD1 NA TRBV7-9
CASSRTGGPGNTIYF TGCGCCAGCAGTAGGACAGGGGGCCCTGGAAACACCATATATTTT TRBJ1-3 TRBD1 NA TRBV5-1
CASSRRFTDTQYF TGTGCCAGCAGCAGACGGTTCACAGATACGCAGTATTTT TRBJ2-3 NA NA TRBV6-6